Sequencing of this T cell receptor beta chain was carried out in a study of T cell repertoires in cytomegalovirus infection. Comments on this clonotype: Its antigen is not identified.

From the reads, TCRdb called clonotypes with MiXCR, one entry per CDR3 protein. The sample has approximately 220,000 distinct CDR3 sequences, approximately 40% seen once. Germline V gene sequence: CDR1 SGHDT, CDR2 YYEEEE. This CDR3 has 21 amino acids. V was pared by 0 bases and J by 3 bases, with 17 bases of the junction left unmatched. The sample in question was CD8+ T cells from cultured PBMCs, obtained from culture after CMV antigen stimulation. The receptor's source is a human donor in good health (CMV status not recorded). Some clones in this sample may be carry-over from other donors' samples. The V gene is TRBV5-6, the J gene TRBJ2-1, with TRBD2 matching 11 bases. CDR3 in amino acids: CASSLEFSLVGLAENYNEQFF. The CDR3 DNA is TGTGCCAGCAGCTTGGAGTTTTCCCTTGTGGGACTAGCGGAGAACTACAATGAGCAGTTCTTC.